These 30 T cell receptor beta chains originate from one sample sequenced in a study of blood T cell repertoires in COVID-19. The table came from immunoSEQ multiplex PCR; TCRdb's copy has only in-frame clones and leaves some out. The table includes around 92,000 clones, approximately 83% detected once. The specimen was peripheral blood. These receptors came from a woman older than 75 with acute or convalescent COVID-19.

The chain is built from TRBV6-5 and TRBJ1-3; 12 bases are shared with TRBD1. V was clipped by 6 bases and J by 4 bases; unmatched bases: 4. CDR1 is MNHEY and CDR2 is SVGAGI in the germline V gene. The CDR3 length is 15 residues. The CDR3 DNA sequence: TGTGCCAGCAGCCCGGGACAGGGGGCCGGAAACACCATATATTTT. This encodes CASSPGQGAGNTIYF.

This clone was counted only a few times. This sequence joins TRBV6-5 and TRBJ1-3, with TRBD1 matching 10 bases. CDR3 length: 15 residues. CDR1 MNHEY and CDR2 SVGAGI come from the germline V gene. The V and J ends lost 6 bases and 2 bases, in that order; junction bases with no gene match: 4. The CDR3 DNA reads as TGTGCCAGCAGGCGACAGGGGGCGGCTGGAAACACCATATATTTT. Translated, it gives CASRRQGAAGNTIYF.

This chain links TRBV5-1 with TRBJ2-3; TRBD2 matches at 13 bases. Germline V gene data show CDR1 as SGHRS and CDR2 as YFSETQ. The CDR3 length is 16 residues. V dropped 4 bases and J dropped 3; count of bases not matched to a gene: 5. In DNA, the CDR3 is TGCGCCAGCAGCCCCGCACTAGCGGGAGGGACAGATACGCAGTATTTT. This gives the protein CASSPALAGGTDTQYF. Combining the CDR3 with reference TRBV5-1 and TRBJ2-3 gives the whole variable domain KAGVTQTPRYLIKTRGQQVTLSCSPISGHRSVSWYQQTPGQGLQFLFEYFSETQRNKGNFPGRFSGRQFSNSRSEMNVSTLELGDSALYLCASSPALAGGTDTQYFGPGTRLTVL.

This clone showed up just a few times. The chain recombines TRBV27 with TRBJ2-2; 12 bases line up with TRBD2. This CDR3 is built from 16 residues. V was clipped by 2 bases and J by 8 bases; unmatched bases: 6. Germline loops: CDR1 MNHEY, CDR2 SMNVEV (reference sequence). CDR3 amino acids: CASSLLTSGSGGELFF. DNA for the CDR3: TGTGCCAGCAGTTTACTGACTAGCGGGAGCGGAGGGGAGCTGTTTTTT.

This clone was recorded once. The chain couples TRBV25-1 to TRBJ1-2; no clear D. V was cut by 7 bases and J by 13 bases, with 19 bases left in between. Germline V gives CDR1 MGHDK, CDR2 SYGVNS. The CDR3 has 12 residues. CDR3 loop: CASTGEGRVCTF. CDR3 bases: TGTGCCAGCACGGGAGAAGGGAGGGTTTGCACCTTC.

The chain couples TRBV24-1 to TRBJ1-2; 8 positions agree with TRBD1. The germline CDR1 and CDR2 sequences are KGHDR and SFDVKD. The length of the CDR3 is 14 residues. The V segment lost 5 bases and the J segment 6 bases; nucleotides outside the gene matches: 7. The CDR3, as DNA: TGTGCCACCAGTGGCCCGGGACAGGCGAATGGCTACACCTTC. Translation gives CATSGPGQANGYTF.

The rearrangement uses TRBV7-2 and TRBJ1-4; 9 bases map to TRBD1. The CDR3 length is 15 residues. Trimming at V came to 1 base and at J to 6 bases, leaving 3 bases not matched to a gene. From germline, CDR1 is SGHTA and CDR2 FQGNSA. In DNA, the CDR3 is TGTGCCAGCAGCTTAGTTGGGACAGGGTATGAAAAACTGTTTTTT. Translating gives CASSLVGTGYEKLFF.

This clone has only a few counts. The chain recombines TRBV19 with TRBJ2-7, with 8 bases identical to TRBD1. Germline loops: CDR1 LNHDA, CDR2 SQIVND (reference sequence). Trimming took 6 bases from V and 3 from J; bases not matched to a gene: 4. The length of the CDR3 is 13 residues. The CDR3 DNA sequence: TGTGCCAGTAGCCCGGGACAGGTCTACGAGCAGTACTTC. It codes for CASSPGQVYEQYF.

The V and J genes are TRBV4-1 and TRBJ2-7, with 7 bases lining up with TRBD1. The germline CDR1 and CDR2 sequences are MGHRA and YSYEKL. V dropped 1 base and J dropped 3; count of bases not matched to a gene: 6. This CDR3 is 15 amino acids long. CDR3: CASSQAGQNFYEQYF. Here the CDR3 DNA reads TGCGCCAGCAGCCAAGCGGGACAGAACTTCTACGAGCAGTACTTC.

The chain uses TRBV3-1 (or the pseudogene TRBV3-2) and TRBJ2-7, with D possibly being TRBD2 (5 bases). V was cut by 0 bases and J by 0 bases, with 15 bases left in between. There are 17 residues in the CDR3. Per germline, CDR1 LGHDT and CDR2 YNNKEL (reference sequence). This CDR3 reads CASSQDRLLGSSYEQYF. In nucleotides, the CDR3 is TGTGCCAGCAGCCAAGACCGCCTCCTAGGGAGCTCCTACGAGCAGTACTTC.

The rearrangement links TRBV5-1 to TRBJ2-7, with TRBD1 identical over 10 bases. Trimming took 3 bases from V and 7 from J; bases not matched to a gene: 7. CDR3 size: 14 residues. CDR1 and CDR2 (germline): SGHRS, YFSETQ. The DNA for the CDR3 is TGCGCCAGCAGCTCGAGCCGGGACAGGGGAGAGCAGTACTTC. Protein: CASSSSRDRGEQYF.

The sample holds one count of this clone. V usage is TRBV6-2 or TRBV6-3 and J usage is TRBJ2-4, with TRBD1 matching 9 bases. The trim removed 2 bases at V and 3 bases at J, leaving 8 bases unmatched. In germline, CDR1 is MNHEY, CDR2 SVGEGT. The CDR3 has 17 residues. CDR3 bases: TGTGCCAGCAGTTACCCTAGGGACAGGGCGTACAAAAACATTCAGTACTTC. Protein sequence: CASSYPRDRAYKNIQYF.

The chain is built from TRBV6-5 and TRBJ1-2; TRBD1 aligns across 8 bases. Germline V gene data show CDR1 as MNHEY and CDR2 as SVGAGI. The CDR3 spans 13 residues. With 6 bases clipped from V and 8 bases from J, the junction kept 8 bases outside the gene matches. The chain's CDR3 is CASRPSGGEGYTF. The CDR3 bases are TGTGCCAGCAGGCCTTCAGGGGGCGAAGGCTACACCTTC.

The chain has TRBV4-2 and TRBJ1-3, with TRBD1 identical over 8 bases. Germline V CDR1 and CDR2: LGHNA, YNFKEQ. This CDR3 spans 15 amino acids. The V gene end was trimmed by 5 bases and the J gene end by 3 bases; junction bases not matched to a gene: 6. DNA for the CDR3: TGTGCCAGCAGCAAGGACAGGGTGGATGGAAACACCATATATTTT. Protein: CASSKDRVDGNTIYF.

This chain connects TRBV7-2 to TRBJ2-7; TRBD2 aligns across 7 bases. This CDR3 is built from 13 residues. Germline CDR1 reads SGHTA; CDR2 reads FQGNSA. V dropped 5 bases and J dropped 6; count of bases not matched to a gene: 7. CDR3 sequence: CASSPSGGLEQYF. DNA for the CDR3: TGTGCCAGCAGCCCATCGGGGGGTCTCGAGCAGTACTTC.

The chain is built from TRBV12-3 or TRBV12-4 and TRBJ1-1, with 7 bases that match TRBD1. The junction had 6 bases not matched to a gene; V was cut back by 4 bases and J by 7 bases. The CDR3 totals 13 residues. CDR3 sequence (DNA): TGTGCCAGCAGTTCCAGGACAGGCCTTGAAGCTTTCTTT. It codes for CASSSRTGLEAFF.

The V gene is TRBV5-1, the J gene TRBJ2-1; 8 nucleotides match TRBD2. Germline CDR1 is SGHRS and CDR2 is YFSETQ. This CDR3 has 14 residues. Trimming at V came to 1 base and at J to 10 bases, leaving 7 bases not matched to a gene. Here the CDR3 reads CASSLYAGTREQFF. In nucleotides, the CDR3 is TGCGCCAGCAGCTTGTACGCCGGGACTAGGGAGCAGTTCTTC.

The chain couples TRBV6-5 to TRBJ2-3; the D gene is possibly TRBD2 (5 bases). CDR1 and CDR2 (germline): MNHEY, SVGAGI. This CDR3 contains 14 residues. Trimming shortened V by 5 bases and J by 6 bases, and 15 bases separated the two germline ends. CDR3 coding DNA: TGTGCCAGCAGTCCGGGATTTGACGGGGATACGCAGTATTTT. It translates to CASSPGFDGDTQYF.

V gene TRBV21-1 combines with J gene TRBJ2-5; the D call in the table, TRBD1, was not verified against the DNA. TRBV21-1 is a known pseudogene. The CDR3 spans 19 residues. CDR3 sequence reads: CASSTHTGPRDRGQETQYF. In DNA, the CDR3 is TGTGCCAGCAGCACCCACACCGGGCCGCGGGACAGGGGCCAAGAGACCCAGTACTTC.

This chain's CDR3 is CASSQGPTGSYQETQYF. The CDR3 coding sequence is TGTGCCAGCAGCCAAGGTCCGACAGGGAGCTACCAAGAGACCCAGTACTTC. The genes are TRBV3-1 (or the pseudogene TRBV3-2) and TRBJ2-5; 7 positions agree with TRBD1. With 1 base clipped from V and 0 bases from J, the junction kept 8 bases outside the gene matches. The CDR3 totals 17 residues. Germline V CDR1 and CDR2: LGHDT, YNNKEL (reference sequence).

The chain recombines TRBV29-1 with TRBJ2-7; D is unclear. V was pared by 2 bases and J by 2 bases, with 13 bases between. The germline V gene has CDR1 SQVTM and CDR2 ANQGSEA. The CDR3 runs 14 residues. The DNA of the CDR3 is TGCAGCGTTGAATCACGGCAGGTGACCTACGAGCAGTACTTC. Its protein product is CSVESRQVTYEQYF.

The chain uses TRBV27 and TRBJ2-2; D gene ambiguous. V lost 0 bases and J 8 bases, leaving 7 bases between the germline ends. The CDR3 length is 13 residues. The germline V gene encodes CDR1 MNHEY and CDR2 SMNVEV (reference sequence). The CDR3 DNA sequence: TGTGCCAGCAGTTTATCTCTCCAGGGGGAGCTGTTTTTT. This codes for CASSLSLQGELFF.

CDR3 sequence: CASNWETGENEQYF. As DNA, the CDR3 is TGCGCCAGCAACTGGGAGACAGGGGAAAACGAGCAGTACTTC. This chain connects TRBV5-1 to TRBJ2-7, with 8 positions matching TRBD1. Germline V gene data show CDR1 as SGHRS and CDR2 as YFSETQ. This CDR3 comprises 14 residues. V gave up 6 bases and J gave up 5 bases; unmatched junction bases: 10.

V is TRBV18 and J is TRBJ2-1; D is perhaps TRBD2 (6 bases). Trimming removed 3 bases at V and 0 bases at J, with 21 bases between. Germline-derived CDR1 and CDR2 are KGHSH and LQKENI. The CDR3 contains 19 residues. This CDR3 is CASSPLSGRESSSYNEQFF. Written as DNA, the CDR3 is TGTGCCAGCTCACCCCTATCGGGGCGGGAATCGAGCTCCTACAATGAGCAGTTCTTC.

This clone was picked up a small number of times. The chain uses TRBV28 and TRBJ1-4, with a weak D call TRBD1 (5 bases). Germline-derived CDR1 and CDR2 are MDHEN and SYDVKM. CDR3 length: 15 residues. The V end lost 2 bases, the J end lost 8 bases, and 15 bases lay between the germline ends. The CDR3 here is CASSLITGYGEKLFF. The CDR3 DNA reads TGTGCCAGCAGTTTAATAACAGGATATGGGGAAAAACTGTTTTTT.

The rearrangement uses TRBV5-1 and TRBJ2-7; TRBD2 is a possible D gene (6 bases). From germline, CDR1 is SGHRS and CDR2 YFSETQ. V was pared by 0 bases and J by 7 bases, with 14 bases between. The CDR3 has 14 residues. CDR3 nucleotides: TGCGCCAGCAGCTTGGCCTCTAGCGAGGGGGAGCAGTACTTC. As protein: CASSLASSEGEQYF.

The table lists this clone with a few counts. This chain links TRBV28 with TRBJ1-6; 8 positions match TRBD1. The germline V gene encodes CDR1 MDHEN and CDR2 SYDVKM. Trimming at V came to 5 bases and at J to 3 bases, leaving 6 bases not matched to a gene. The CDR3 totals 16 residues. The CDR3 is CASSEPTGVYNSPLHF. CDR3 in DNA: TGTGCCAGCAGTGAACCGACAGGGGTCTATAATTCACCCCTCCACTTT.

J is TRBJ1-5 and V is TRBV5-8; D call uncertain. The V end was cut by 2 bases, the J end by 0 bases, with 9 bases between. The V gene's germline CDR1 is SGHTS and CDR2 YDEGEE. This CDR3 is 15 amino acids long. CDR3 nucleotide sequence: TGTGCCAGCAGCTTAGGACGGGATAGCAATCAGCCCCAGCATTTT. Encoded protein: CASSLGRDSNQPQHF. Filled out from reference TRBV5-8 and TRBJ1-5, the complete variable domain reads EAGVTQSPTHLIKTRGQQATLRCSPISGHTSVYWYQQALGLGLQFLLWYDEGEERNRGNFPPRFSGRQFPNYSSELNVNALELEDSALYLCASSLGRDSNQPQHFGDGTRLSIL.

The CDR3 bases are TGTGCCAGCAGCCCCCGGCGGGATGGCACAGATACGCAGTATTTT. It is translated as CASSPRRDGTDTQYF. V is TRBV4-2 and J is TRBJ2-3; perhaps TRBD2 as D (6 bases). Trimming cost V 4 bases and J 1 base, with 12 bases left between them. The CDR3 sequence is 15 residues long. The germline CDR1 and CDR2 sequences are LGHNA and YNFKEQ.

The rearrangement uses TRBV15 and TRBJ2-7, with 10 positions matching TRBD2. The V and J ends lost 1 base and 5 bases, in that order; junction bases with no gene match: 8. Germline values: CDR1 LNHNV, CDR2 YYDKDF (reference sequence). The CDR3 sequence is 16 residues long. This CDR3 is CATSRGEREGIDEQYF. The CDR3 coding sequence is TGTGCCACCAGCAGAGGGGAGCGGGAGGGGATTGACGAGCAGTACTTC.